The rows below give T cell receptor beta chains drawn from one sample of a study of blood T cell repertoires in COVID-19. Here immunoSEQ multiplex PCR was the method, and the copy in TCRdb shows in-frame clones only, minus some. The data hold 150,000 to 200,000 clones, with 70% to 90% observed a single time. The sample consisted of PBMCs or T cells enriched from blood (not recorded which). The source of these receptors is a woman aged 18-29 years who had recovered from COVID-19. Both conserved end residues are part of each CDR3. D genes are given only for firm matches. Clone size appears in some rows only: once, few, many, or a class for an expanded clone.

v_call,clone_size,d_call,cdr3_length,j_call,cdr3_nt,cdr3_aa
TRBV20-1,-,-,11,TRBJ2-5,TGCAGTGCTAGACCCGGGGAGACCCAGTACTTC,CSARPGETQYF
TRBV18,-,-,14,TRBJ1-5,TGTGCCAGCTCACCCCAGAGGGAAGATCAGCCCCAGCATTTT,CASSPQREDQPQHF
TRBV5-4,-,-,14,TRBJ2-3,TGTGCCAGCAGGTCCCGGGCCCGGGGAGATACGCAGTATTTT,CASRSRARGDTQYF
TRBV5-6,-,TRBD1,16,TRBJ2-5,TGTGCCAGCAGCCGTACAGGGGGCAGGGGGGAAGAGACCCAGTACTTC,CASSRTGGRGEETQYF
TRBV27,-,-,15,TRBJ2-1,TGTGCCGACACAGGTAAGGCGGCGTCCTACAATGAGCAGTTCTTC,CADTGKAASYNEQFF
TRBV2,few,TRBD1,16,TRBJ1-6,TGTGCCAGCATCCGGGACAGGGGCGGTGGAAATTCACCCCTCCACTTT,CASIRDRGGGNSPLHF
TRBV2,-,TRBD2,14,TRBJ2-1,TGTGCCAGCAGAAGGGGACTAGGCTACAATGAGCAGTTCTTC,CASRRGLGYNEQFF
TRBV7-9,-,-,12,TRBJ1-1,TGTGCCAGCAGCTTAGGGGGGGCTGAAGCTTTCTTT,CASSLGGAEAFF
TRBV28,-,-,14,TRBJ2-5,TGTGCCAGCAGTTTAGGCAGCGATGGTGAGACCCAGTACTTC,CASSLGSDGETQYF
TRBV6-6,-,TRBD2,15,TRBJ2-1,TGTGCCAGCACCGGGAGGCTAGCGGGAGTAAATGAGCAGTTCTTC,CASTGRLAGVNEQFF
TRBV7-2,-,-,15,TRBJ2-3,TGTGCCAGCAGCTTAGACCGTTGGGCAGCCCGTTTGGTGTATTTT,CASSLDRWAARLVYF
TRBV11-2,-,TRBD1,16,TRBJ2-1,TGTGCCAGCAGCTCTATCCCGGGACAGGGACTTCATGAGCAGTTCTTC,CASSSIPGQGLHEQFF
TRBV5-8,-,-,14,TRBJ2-1,TGTGCCAGCAGCTTGGCTCTATATAGCAATGAGCAGTTCTTC,CASSLALYSNEQFF
TRBV28,-,-,21,TRBJ1-5,TGTGCCAGCAGTTTTTACGAGAGTCGGGGAATCCGGGCTCCAATCAATCAGCCCCAGCATTTT,CASSFYESRGIRAPINQPQHF
TRBV27,-,-,14,TRBJ2-3,TGTGCCAGCAGCCCACTCCGGCGGAGAGATACGCAGTATTTT,CASSPLRRRDTQYF
TRBV3-1/TRBV3-2,-,TRBD2,20,TRBJ2-3,TGTGCCAGCAGCCAAGATAGCCCGGGACTAGCGGGAGGGCCCACAGATACGCAGTATTTT,CASSQDSPGLAGGPTDTQYF
TRBV7-8,-,-,15,TRBJ1-1,TGTGCCAGCAGCTCCCTCCCAACCCGAGGAACTGAAGCTTTCTTT,CASSSLPTRGTEAFF
TRBV5-4,once,TRBD2,16,TRBJ2-7,TGTGCCAGCAGCTGGGGGGGAGGCAGGGCCTCCTACGAGCAGTACTTC,CASSWGGGRASYEQYF
TRBV29-1,-,TRBD1,10,TRBJ2-1,TGCAGCGTTGGCAATAGGGGGCCGTTCTTC,CSVGNRGPFF
TRBV5-5,-,-,13,TRBJ1-1,TGTGCCAGCAGTTCCAGGGGAAGAACTGAAGCTTTCTTT,CASSSRGRTEAFF
TRBV30,-,-,11,TRBJ2-2,TGTGCCTGGAGTGCCGGGTTGGCGAGGGTTTTT,CAWSAGLARVF
TRBV5-5,-,-,17,TRBJ2-7,TGTGCCAGCAGCTTGCTTCCGGGCGGGCCCCCCCACTACGAGCAGTACTTC,CASSLLPGGPPHYEQYF
TRBV2,-,TRBD2,15,TRBJ2-3,TGTGCCAGCAGTCTCCTAGCGGGAGGGCGAGATACGCAGTATTTT,CASSLLAGGRDTQYF
TRBV11-2,-,TRBD1,11,TRBJ1-1,TGTGCCAGCAGAGGGGGACAGGAAGCTTTCTTT,CASRGGQEAFF
TRBV4-1,-,-,16,TRBJ1-1,TGCGCCAGCATGAGAGGGGGAATCGGGATGAACACTGAAGCTTTCTTT,CASMRGGIGMNTEAFF
TRBV23-1,few,-,16,TRBJ1-1,TGCGCCAGCAGTCACCCCTTGACAGGAATGAACACTGAAGCTTTCTTT,CASSHPLTGMNTEAFF
TRBV3-1/TRBV3-2,-,-,14,TRBJ1-5,TGTGCCAGCAGCCAGGACAGCCACAATCAGCCCCAGCATTTT,CASSQDSHNQPQHF
TRBV5-4,-,-,16,TRBJ2-1,TGTGCCAGCAGCAGGGATTTTGGTAGCGGAAACAATGAGCAGTTCTTC,CASSRDFGSGNNEQFF
TRBV4-1,-,TRBD1,14,TRBJ1-4,TGCGCCAGCAGCTTCAGGGGGCTTAATGAAAAACTGTTTTTT,CASSFRGLNEKLFF
TRBV27,-,TRBD1,16,TRBJ2-7,TGTGCCAGCAGCGGGAGTGACAGGGGAAGCTCCTACGAGCAGTACTTC,CASSGSDRGSSYEQYF
TRBV6-5,-,-,15,TRBJ2-7,TGTGCCAGCACCGCCGGACTGACGAACTCCTACGAGCAGTACTTC,CASTAGLTNSYEQYF
TRBV21-1,-,-,20,TRBJ1-3,TGTGCCAGCAGCAAAGAAGAGACGGGGACAGCGCCCATCTCTGGAAACACCATATATTTT,CASSKEETGTAPISGNTIYF
TRBV27,-,TRBD2,17,TRBJ2-5,TGTGCCAGCAGGGGACTAGCGGGAGCCCCTTCTCGAGAGACCCAGTACTTC,CASRGLAGAPSRETQYF
TRBV2,-,-,14,TRBJ1-6,TGTGCCAGCAGTGACTACGGGAATAATTCACCCCTCCACTTT,CASSDYGNNSPLHF
TRBV7-9,-,-,15,TRBJ2-1,TGTGCCAGCAGCCGCCAGGCGGGATCGTACAATGAGCAGTTCTTC,CASSRQAGSYNEQFF
TRBV6-5,-,TRBD1,14,TRBJ2-5,TGTGCCAGCAGTACTTACAGGGGTTTGGAGACCCAGTACTTC,CASSTYRGLETQYF
TRBV21-1,-,-,18,TRBJ2-1,TGTGCCAGCAGCAAGGGAATTGGCGGGAAGAGCTCCTACAATGAGCAGTTCTTC,CASSKGIGGKSSYNEQFF
TRBV7-8,-,TRBD1,15,TRBJ1-5,TGTGCCAGCAGCTTACTTAGGGGGCTGGGTCAGCCCCAGCATTTT,CASSLLRGLGQPQHF
TRBV5-8,-,-,15,TRBJ2-2,TGTGCCAGCAGCTTGCCGGGACACAACACCGGGGAGCTGTTTTTT,CASSLPGHNTGELFF
TRBV7-2,-,TRBD2,19,TRBJ2-7,TGTGCCAGCAACTCCCTAGGGAGGGGCAGCGGGAGGTATCGCAACGAGCAGTACTTC,CASNSLGRGSGRYRNEQYF
TRBV19,-,-,17,TRBJ2-1,TGTGCCAGTAGTATGGTCCGGCGGGGAGGCGGGTACAATGAGCAGTTCTTC,CASSMVRRGGGYNEQFF
TRBV4-1,-,-,15,TRBJ1-4,TGCGCCAGCAGCCACCCCGAGGTCGTTAATGAAAAACTGTTTTTT,CASSHPEVVNEKLFF
TRBV28,-,TRBD1,14,TRBJ2-5,TGTGCCAGCAGCGCTCAGGACAGGGAGGAGACCCAGTACTTC,CASSAQDREETQYF
TRBV6-5,-,TRBD2,14,TRBJ2-3,TGTGCCAGCAGGATAGCGGGATACACAGATACGCAGTATTTT,CASRIAGYTDTQYF